The 10 T cell receptor beta chains in this list originate from one sample, sequenced in a study of T cells after yellow fever vaccination (dated by TCRdb to the late 2010s). In light of the paper, this sample's treatment or condition label describes: live attenuated yellow fever vaccine strain. Library creation used 5' RACE. The data were produced on an Illumina NovaSeq 6000. TCRdb ran its own pipeline on the public reads, namely fastp trimming at Q25 and MiXCR clone calling, and kept in-frame beta chains. Duplicate CDR3 protein sequences are folded into a single record with the most common DNA and genes. This sample has a few hundred thousand distinct CDR3 sequences in its table, and under 15% of those were observed once. The ten largest clonotypes hold around 3% of the sample. The source material was CD4+ T cells sorted from PBMCs, sampled 15 days after the yellow fever booster vaccination. These receptors were obtained from a man aged 18 to 30 who received the YFV17D yellow fever vaccine.

A remark on this clonotype: The junction shows a germline mismatch at one end, possibly a read error. The chain couples TRBV3-1 to TRBJ1-1; D remains unclear. The germline gives CDR1 LGHDT, CDR2 YNNKEL (reference sequence). This CDR3 has 14 amino acids. The chain's CDR3 is CASSPFGLNTEDFF. CDR3 DNA: TGTGCCAGCAGCCCATTCGGGTTGAACACTGAAGATTTCTTT.

The rearrangement joins TRBV7-6 to TRBJ2-1; TRBD1 agrees at 9 bases. V dropped 3 bases and J dropped 9; count of bases not matched to a gene: 6. Germline loops: CDR1 SGHVS, CDR2 FNYEAQ. The CDR3 consists of 14 residues. The CDR3 DNA follows: TGTGCCAGCAGCTTCGGACAGGGGACAGCTGAGCAGTTCTTC. Translation: CASSFGQGTAEQFF.

The chain recombines TRBV5-1 with TRBJ1-2; the match to TRBD1 covers 7 bases. The CDR3 has 13 residues. Losses at the gene ends were 4 bases for V and 4 bases for J; bases not matched to a gene: 4. Germline-derived CDR1 and CDR2 are SGHRS and YFSETQ. The CDR3 spells CASSQGQLYGYTF. CDR3 in DNA: TGCGCCAGCAGCCAGGGACAGCTCTATGGCTACACCTTC.

The chain is built from TRBV7-2 and TRBJ2-3, with a weak D call TRBD1 (5 bases). The V and J ends lost 3 bases and 5 bases respectively, with 15 bases between them. The germline gives CDR1 SGHTA, CDR2 FQGNSA. The CDR3 length is 15 residues. CDR3 region: CASSFWGSREDTQYF. Here the CDR3 DNA reads TGTGCCAGCAGCTTTTGGGGCAGTCGCGAAGATACGCAGTATTTT.

This clonotype showed up just a few times. The CDR3 sequence: CASSVSTSGPTDTQYF. In nucleotides, the CDR3 is TGTGCCAGCAGCGTAAGCACTAGCGGGCCCACAGATACGCAGTATTTT. This chain uses TRBV9 with TRBJ2-3; TRBD2 matches 9 bases. CDR3 size: 16 residues. Germline CDR1 and CDR2: SGDLS and YYNGEE. V dropped 1 base and J dropped 2; count of bases not matched to a gene: 5.

This clonotype occurred a few times. The V and J genes are TRBV3-1 and TRBJ2-1; D call uncertain. Germline lookup yields CDR1 LGHDT and CDR2 YNNKEL (reference sequence). V lost 1 base, J lost 8 bases, and 6 bases lay in between. CDR3 length: 12 residues. In DNA form, the CDR3 reads TGTGCCAGCAGCCAAGTTGGGGATGAGCAGTTCTTC. Its protein product is CASSQVGDEQFF.

The V gene is TRBV5-1, the J gene TRBJ2-2; D uncertain. Germline CDR1 reads SGHRS; CDR2 reads YFSETQ. Trimming took 10 bases from V and 0 from J, leaving 10 bases between them. This CDR3 comprises 13 residues. Here the CDR3 reads CASAVSNTGELFF. CDR3 in DNA: TGCGCCTCTGCTGTATCGAACACCGGGGAGCTGTTTTTT.

This clonotype turned up a few times. For the CDR3, the DNA is TGCAGTGCTAGAGAGCCGGGGCGGGGGACAGATACGCAGTATTTT. Encoded protein: CSAREPGRGTDTQYF. This chain links TRBV20-1 with TRBJ2-3; 7 bases map to TRBD2. With 0 bases clipped from V and 3 bases from J, the junction kept 6 bases outside the gene matches. Per germline, CDR1 DFQATT and CDR2 SNEGSKA (reference sequence). The CDR3 sequence is 15 residues long.

This clonotype was counted between two and nine times. V and J are TRBV7-2 and TRBJ1-3; 7 nucleotides agree with TRBD1. The V segment lost 3 bases and the J segment 8 bases; nucleotides outside the gene matches: 7. The V gene's germline CDR1 is SGHTA and CDR2 FQGNSA. The CDR3 is 14 residues long. The CDR3 reads CASSFGTDGDTIYF. CDR3 DNA: TGTGCCAGCAGCTTTGGGACAGACGGGGACACCATATATTTT.

The V gene is TRBV4-1, the J gene TRBJ2-7, with 8 bases fitting TRBD1. Germline loops: CDR1 MGHRA, CDR2 YSYEKL. The CDR3 runs to 14 residues. In DNA form, the CDR3 reads TGCGCCAGCAGCCGAGAGGGCGAAAAAGGACAGGGAAGTGTC. This gives the protein CASSREGEKGQGSV.